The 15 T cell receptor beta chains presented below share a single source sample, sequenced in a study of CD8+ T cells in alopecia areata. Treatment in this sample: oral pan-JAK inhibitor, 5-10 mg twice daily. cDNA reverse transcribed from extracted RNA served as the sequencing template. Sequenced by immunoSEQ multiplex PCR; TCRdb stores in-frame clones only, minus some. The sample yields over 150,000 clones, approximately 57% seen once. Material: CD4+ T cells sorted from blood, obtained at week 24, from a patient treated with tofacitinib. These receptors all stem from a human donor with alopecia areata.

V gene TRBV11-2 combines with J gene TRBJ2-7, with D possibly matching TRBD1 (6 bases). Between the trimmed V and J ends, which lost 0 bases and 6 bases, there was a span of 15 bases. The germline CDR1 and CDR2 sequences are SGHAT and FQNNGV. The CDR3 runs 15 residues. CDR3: CASSLELTGSLEQYF. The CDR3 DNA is TGTGCCAGCAGCTTAGAATTAACAGGGAGTCTCGAGCAGTACTTC.

The CDR3: CASSLLPGSDTEAFF. The CDR3, as DNA: TGCGCCAGCAGCCTGCTTCCGGGGTCGGACACTGAAGCTTTCTTT. The chain links TRBV4-1 to TRBJ1-1; D gene uncertain. The germline V and J ends were trimmed by 4 bases and 3 bases, with 15 bases remaining between them. The germline CDR1 and CDR2 sequences are MGHRA and YSYEKL. The CDR3 is 15 amino acids.

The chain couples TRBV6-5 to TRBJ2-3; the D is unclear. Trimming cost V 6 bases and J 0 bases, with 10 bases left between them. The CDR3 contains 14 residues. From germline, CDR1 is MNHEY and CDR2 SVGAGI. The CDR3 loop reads CASRFTPSTDTQYF. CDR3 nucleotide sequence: TGTGCCAGCAGATTTACCCCTAGCACAGATACGCAGTATTTT.

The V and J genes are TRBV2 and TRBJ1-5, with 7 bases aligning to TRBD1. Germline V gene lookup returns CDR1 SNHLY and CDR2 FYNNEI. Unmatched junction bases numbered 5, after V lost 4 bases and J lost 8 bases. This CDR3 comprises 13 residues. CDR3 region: CASSVAGGKPQHF. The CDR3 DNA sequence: TGTGCCAGCAGTGTGGCAGGGGGAAAGCCCCAGCATTTT.

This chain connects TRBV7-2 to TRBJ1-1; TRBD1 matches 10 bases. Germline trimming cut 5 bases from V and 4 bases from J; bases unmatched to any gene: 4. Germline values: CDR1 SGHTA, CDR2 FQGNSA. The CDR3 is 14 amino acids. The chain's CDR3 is CASSDRGRITEAFF. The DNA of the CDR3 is TGTGCCAGCAGCGACAGGGGGCGGATCACTGAAGCTTTCTTT.

Written as DNA, the CDR3 is TGTGCCAGCAGTGCCCCCCATGGCTACACCTTC. It encodes CASSAPHGYTF. The chain carries TRBV6-1 and TRBJ1-2; D call uncertain. CDR3 length equals 11 residues. Trimming took 4 bases from V and 6 from J, leaving 6 bases between them. Per the germline V gene, CDR1 is MNHNS and CDR2 is SASEGT.

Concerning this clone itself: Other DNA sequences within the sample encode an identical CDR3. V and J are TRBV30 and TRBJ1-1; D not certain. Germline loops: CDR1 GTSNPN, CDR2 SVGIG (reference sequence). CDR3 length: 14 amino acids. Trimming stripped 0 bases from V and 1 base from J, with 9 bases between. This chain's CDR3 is CAWSVGQTNTEAFF. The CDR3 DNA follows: TGTGCCTGGAGTGTAGGCCAAACGAACACTGAAGCTTTCTTT.

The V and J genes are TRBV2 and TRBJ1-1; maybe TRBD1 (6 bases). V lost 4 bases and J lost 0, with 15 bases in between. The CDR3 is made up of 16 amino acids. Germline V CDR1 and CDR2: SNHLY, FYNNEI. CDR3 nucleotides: TGTGCCAGCAGTGGGGTGCAGACAGGACTGAACACTGAAGCTTTCTTT. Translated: CASSGVQTGLNTEAFF.

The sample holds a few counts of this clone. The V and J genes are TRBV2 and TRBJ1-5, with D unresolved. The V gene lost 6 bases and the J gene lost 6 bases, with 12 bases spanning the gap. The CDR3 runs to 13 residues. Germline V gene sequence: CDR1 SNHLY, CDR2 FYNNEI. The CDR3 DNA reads TGTGCCAGCAGACAACACGAATCTCAGCCCCAGCATTTT. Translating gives CASRQHESQPQHF. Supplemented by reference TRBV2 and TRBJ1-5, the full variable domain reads EPEVTQTPSHQVTQMGQEVILRCVPISNHLYFYWYRQILGQKVEFLVSFYNNEISEKSEIFDDQFSVERPDGSNFTLKIRSTKLEDSAMYFCASRQHESQPQHFGDGTRLSIL.

The CDR3 bases are TGCGCCAGCAGCTTAATCAAGACCCAGTACTTC. It encodes CASSLIKTQYF. The chain has TRBV5-1 and TRBJ2-5; D is ambiguous. The CDR3 runs 11 residues. CDR1 is SGHRS and CDR2 is YFSETQ in the germline V gene. V dropped 2 bases and J dropped 6 bases, with 5 bases sitting between them.

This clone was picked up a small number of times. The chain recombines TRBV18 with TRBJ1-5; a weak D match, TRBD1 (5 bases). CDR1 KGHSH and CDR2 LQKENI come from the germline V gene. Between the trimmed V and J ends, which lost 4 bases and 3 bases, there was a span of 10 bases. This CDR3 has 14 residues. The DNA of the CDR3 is TGTGCCAGCTCACTGGGGCGGGACAATCAGCCCCAGCATTTT. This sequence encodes CASSLGRDNQPQHF.

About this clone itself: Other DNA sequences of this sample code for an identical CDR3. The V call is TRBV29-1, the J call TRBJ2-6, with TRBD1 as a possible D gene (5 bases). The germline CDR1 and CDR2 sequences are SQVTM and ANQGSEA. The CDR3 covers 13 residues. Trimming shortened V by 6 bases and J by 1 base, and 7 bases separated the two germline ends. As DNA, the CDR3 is TGCAGCGTCAGGGTTTCTGGGGCCAACGTCCTGACTTTC. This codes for CSVRVSGANVLTF.

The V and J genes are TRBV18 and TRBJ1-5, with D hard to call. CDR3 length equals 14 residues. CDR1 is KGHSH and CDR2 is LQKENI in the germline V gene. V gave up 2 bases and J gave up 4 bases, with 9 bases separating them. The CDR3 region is CASSPVGQNQPQHF. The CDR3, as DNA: TGTGCCAGCTCACCAGTCGGGCAAAATCAGCCCCAGCATTTT.

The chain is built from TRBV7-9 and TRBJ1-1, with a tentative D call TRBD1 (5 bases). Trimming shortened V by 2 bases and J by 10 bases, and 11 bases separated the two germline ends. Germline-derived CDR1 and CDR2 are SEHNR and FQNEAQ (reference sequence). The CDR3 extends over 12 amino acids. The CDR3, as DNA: TGTGCCAGCAGCTTACGGGGGGTTGGAGCTTTCTTT. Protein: CASSLRGVGAFF.

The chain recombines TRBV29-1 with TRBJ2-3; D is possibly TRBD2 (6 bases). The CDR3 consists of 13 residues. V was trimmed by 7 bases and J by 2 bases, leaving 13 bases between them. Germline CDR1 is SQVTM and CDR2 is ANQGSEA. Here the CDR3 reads CSASGRFTDTQYF. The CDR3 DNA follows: TGCAGCGCATCAGGGAGGTTCACAGATACGCAGTATTTT.